This T cell receptor (beta chain) appears in the sequencing data of a study of T-cell memory formation after mild COVID-19. Study at large: Largely, the TCR clusters proved donor specific. Study results and limitations: CD4+ clones that contracted lay mainly in CM and EM; CD8+ ones lay in EMRA.

As for this clonotype: Its antigen is not known.

TCR alpha and TCR beta cDNA libraries carrying sample barcodes and UMIs came from 5'RACE with constant-segment primers. TCRdb independently ran MiXCR on the 5' RACE reads; one entry per CDR3 protein. The table shows approximately 250,000 distinct CDR3 sequences, with 16% occurring only once. This CDR3 region has 16 residues. V lost 3 bases, J lost 5 bases, and 16 bases lay in between. The V gene's germline CDR1 is SGHAT and CDR2 FQNNGV. Source material: PBMCs or a T cell subset sorted from them (not recorded which). This receptor was taken from a man younger than 30 who had mild COVID-19 (a few samples of this study predate the infection). Cell type and time point are not known. The chain links TRBV11-2 to TRBJ2-2; tentatively, D is TRBD1 or TRBD2 (6 bases each). CDR3 sequence: CASSFTGALGTGELFF. The DNA of the CDR3 is TGTGCCAGCAGCTTCACGGGGGCCCTCGGGACCGGGGAGCTGTTTTTT.